This paragraph reports one T cell receptor beta chain. The sample belongs to a study of blood T cell repertoires in COVID-19. About the study: Acute and convalescent COVID-19 specimens originated in the United States, Italy and Spain. Sources were T cells, B-cell-depleted T cells, or PBMCs; the material itself was cDNA or gDNA.

Per the authors' pipeline: Counts of nucleated cells, estimated from reference gene primer amplification, were obtained. Libraries were prepared by immunoSEQ multiplex PCR; TCRdb keeps only in-frame clonotypes and omits some of them. D and trimming come from the DNA, and the V and J calls and clone size come from that table. The data show 130,000 or so clones, roughly four fifths seen once. Sample: peripheral blood. The receptor was derived from a human donor in a cohort sampled during active COVID-19.

This chain's CDR3 is CSATRGEEQYF. The CDR3 region has the DNA TGCAGTGCTACGCGAGGTGAGGAGCAGTACTTC. This chain joins TRBV20-1 and TRBJ2-7; D gene ambiguous. There are 11 residues in the CDR3. Trimming took off 4 bases at V and 7 bases at J, with 11 bases between the two ends. CDR1 DFQATT and CDR2 SNEGSKA come from the germline V gene (reference sequence).